This T cell receptor (beta chain) derives from a study of blood T cell repertoires in COVID-19. Study in general: Acute-phase and convalescent COVID-19 samples originated in the United States, Italy and Spain. The analysed material was cDNA or gDNA that came from T cells, B-cell-depleted T cells, or PBMCs.

Study processing details: Reference gene primer amplification in the assay estimated nucleated cell counts. This table comes from immunoSEQ multiplex PCR, and its TCRdb copy is limited to in-frame clones, with some not included. V, J and clone size were drawn from that table, and D and trimming were deduced from the DNA. The profile shows around 100,000 clones, approximately 88% of them singletons. As concerns this clone: Other DNA variants within this sample encode the same CDR3.

This sequence originates from a woman aged 60 to 75 with acute or convalescent COVID-19. Sequenced input: peripheral blood.

The CDR3 reads CASSIGSRGNQPQHF. CDR3 nucleotide sequence: TGTGCCAGTAGTATCGGTAGCAGGGGCAATCAGCCCCAGCATTTT. The J gene is TRBJ1-5, the V gene TRBV19, with D tentatively TRBD1 (5 bases). Germline values: CDR1 LNHDA, CDR2 SQIVND (reference sequence). V lost 3 bases to trimming and J lost 2 bases, with 11 bases between them. CDR3 length equals 15 residues.